This TCR beta chain originates from a study of cytomegalovirus exposure and HLA in healthy donors. The study, taken as a whole, reports: Subsequent analysis revealed that first-cohort TCR clusters tended to co-occur in the roughly 120 validation repertoires. Using the classifier, cytomegalovirus status was reportedly diagnosed with high specificity and sensitivity. Most TCR sequences showed up rarely, but some public TCRs showed up in many donors.

Using immunoSEQ multiplex PCR, the repertoire was profiled, and TCRdb retains in-frame clones only, with some absent. The sample gives fewer than 150,000 clones, more than 70% of which show up once; around 2% is in the top ten. This clone showed up just once. Antigen: not known. The ends lost 9 bases at V and 4 bases at J; junction bases unmatched: 18. CDR1 SNHLY and CDR2 FYNNEI come from the germline V gene. There are 18 residues in the CDR3. This sequence originates from a man aged 18 to 29 in good health and CMV-seronegative. Input material: PBMCs. This rearrangement joins TRBV2 to TRBJ1-2, with TRBD1 matching over 12 bases. The CDR3 spells CARQKGGTGGVKRYGYTF. The CDR3 DNA reads TGTGCCAGACAAAAGGGTGGGACAGGGGGCGTTAAACGCTATGGCTACACCTTC. Full variable domain (missing parts from reference TRBV2 and TRBJ1-2): EPEVTQTPSHQVTQMGQEVILRCVPISNHLYFYWYRQILGQKVEFLVSFYNNEISEKSEIFDDQFSVERPDGSNFTLKIRSTKLEDSAMYFCARQKGGTGGVKRYGYTFGSGTRLTVV.